This record concerns one T cell receptor (beta chain) sequence. This clone's antigen is unknown. No base quality information exists; no much larger clone differs at one position. This sample was sequenced with an Illumina HiSeq 2500. TCR beta libraries were prepared by quantitative 5'-RACE with molecular barcodes. Processing in the source paper ran as follows. Disease-linked TCR variants were identified with a new computational method built on a probabilistic model of VDJ rearrangement. TCRdb reworked the public reads: Q25 trimming with fastp, MiXCR clone assembly, productive beta chains retained. Every entry covers one CDR3 protein and lists the most common genes and DNA from its rows. TCRdb, not the original authors, processed these V and J calls. A total of more than 650,000 distinct CDR3 sequences appear in this sample, roughly 12% of them only once. The top ten constitute roughly 0.51% of the sample.

Taken from cysteine to phenylalanine, the CDR3 has 13 residues. Just CDR3 DNA is preserved here, 39 bases in frame from base 1. At the junction V is shortened by 8 bases and J by 6 bases; bases outside the gene matches: 7. CDR1 SGHTA and CDR2 FQGNSA are derived from the germline V gene. These data are taken from a study of CD8 T cells in ankylosing spondylitis (dated 2017 in TCRdb). For context, the study as a whole: To find TCR variants linked to disease, the study profiled T cell receptor beta repertoires in ankylosing spondylitis patients and healthy donors. The whole study cohort included 90 to 120 healthy donors and roughly 24 ankylosing spondylitis patients. Peripheral blood was sampled, and synovial fluid was additionally collected from ankylosing spondylitis patients. The full study reports these points: Some of the motif variants had been reported before in the synovial fluid and blood of reactive arthritis patients, a finding that suggests common disease-initiation mechanisms. In peripheral blood, the disease-linked clones were found at relatively low frequencies and had a CD8+ phenotype. A TCR beta motif made up of several highly homologous amino acid variants appeared to be characteristic of blood from ankylosing spondylitis patients. Significant enrichment of the disease-linked clones was reported in matched synovial fluid samples from ankylosing spondylitis patients.

The receptor was derived from a male donor with ankylosing spondylitis. The chain is encoded by TRBV7-2 joined to TRBJ2-7; the junction holds 10 bases that match TRBD2. The sample consisted of blood, either unsorted or a sorted T cell fraction (not recorded which). The CDR3 protein is CASGGLARTEQYF. The DNA reads as follows: TGTGCCAGCGGGGGACTAGCGAGAACCGAGCAGTACTTC.